Below are 13 T cell receptor beta chains sequenced from a single sample in a study of T cells expressing NK-cell markers. TCRdb reprocessed the 5' RACE reads, keeping one entry per CDR3 protein, no DNA. This sample's table reports roughly 300,000 distinct CDR3 sequences. Material for sequencing was blood T cells: a sorted CD56 or NKG2C T cell subset, CD4+ or CD8+ T cells, or bulk PBMC T cells (not recorded which). The source is a woman between 18 and 75 years old in good health.

This chain joins TRBV7-7 and TRBJ2-3; absent DNA, TCRdb's TRBD1 call cannot be checked. In germline, CDR1 is SSHAT, CDR2 FNYEAQ (reference sequence). The CDR3 runs 14 residues. CDR3 loop: CASSLGGGSDTQYF.

The chain uses TRBV4-3 and TRBJ1-4. Germline CDR1 LGHNA, CDR2 YSLEER. There are 14 residues in the CDR3. This CDR3 reads CASSQDLQREKLFF.

The chain has TRBV29-1 and TRBJ2-4; TCRdb indicates TRBD1, and absent DNA this call remains unverified. Germline loops: CDR1 SQVTM, CDR2 ANQGSEA. The CDR3 is 14 amino acids. The CDR3 sequence is CSVQGGKGKNIQYF. Combining the CDR3 with reference TRBV29-1 and TRBJ2-4 gives the whole variable domain SAVISQKPSRDICQRGTSLTIQCQVDSQVTMMFWYRQQPGQSLTLIATANQGSEATYESGFVIDKFPISRPNLTFSTLTVSNMSPEDSSIYLCSVQGGKGKNIQYFGAGTRLSVL.

V is TRBV4-3 and J is TRBJ2-3; absent DNA, TCRdb's TRBD2 call cannot be checked. Germline loops: CDR1 LGHNA, CDR2 YSLEER. This CDR3 is 16 amino acids long. The CDR3 reads CASSPRGLAGGDTQYF.

The chain has TRBV28 and TRBJ2-6. The CDR3 consists of 14 residues. Germline V gives CDR1 MDHEN, CDR2 SYDVKM. CDR3 region: CASSTISGANVLTF.

The gene calls are TRBV6-1 and TRBJ1-3. The CDR3 runs to 16 residues. Germline V gene data show CDR1 as MNHNS and CDR2 as SASEGT. This chain's CDR3 is CASRNLGSSSGNTIYF.

V usage is TRBV13 and J usage is TRBJ1-5. CDR1 and CDR2 from the germline V gene are PRHDT and FYEKMQ (reference sequence). The CDR3 sequence is 12 residues long. The CDR3 spells CASSPSHPPQHF.

The J gene is TRBJ2-1, the V gene TRBV27. Germline assignment: CDR1 MNHEY and CDR2 SMNVEV (reference sequence). The CDR3 runs 14 residues. This CDR3 reads CASSLEGLNNEQFF.

The gene calls are TRBV12-3 or TRBV12-4 and TRBJ2-6. The length of the CDR3 is 15 residues. The CDR3 spells CASSLRGTGANVLTF.

V is TRBV12-3 or TRBV12-4 and J is TRBJ2-5; as DNA is missing, the TRBD1 call by TCRdb cannot be tested. CDR3 size: 14 residues. The CDR3 loop is CASSLGAGGETQYF.

J is TRBJ2-5 and V is TRBV12-5; TCRdb picks TRBD2, but there is no DNA to check that call. CDR1 LGHNT and CDR2 FRNRAP come from the germline V gene. The CDR3 totals 16 residues. The CDR3 reads CASAAVRVGRDETQYF.

The gene calls are TRBV12-3 or TRBV12-4 and TRBJ2-4; there is no DNA to check the TCRdb D call of TRBD1. This CDR3 region has 15 residues. The CDR3: CASRKGTPGGDIQYF.

The rearrangement joins TRBV20-1 to TRBJ2-2; the TCRdb call, TRBD1, lacks DNA for checking. The CDR3 covers 14 residues. Germline values: CDR1 DFQATT, CDR2 SNEGSKA (reference sequence). This chain's CDR3 is CSASNSASTGELFF.